Listed below are T cell receptor beta chains from one sample, sequenced in a study of blood T cell repertoires in COVID-19. Clones were read by immunoSEQ multiplex PCR, and TCRdb kept only the in-frame ones, dropping some. Here the sample spans about 100,000 clones, around 87% being singletons. Sequencing used peripheral blood. Source of these receptors: a woman aged 25 to 45 with acute or convalescent COVID-19. CDR3s include the opening cysteine and the closing phenylalanine or tryptophan. Each record gives: CDR3 protein, CDR3 DNA, clone size, V gene, J gene, D gene. D genes are given only for firm matches. Expanded clones are given a class, and other clones once, few, many or no size at all.

cdr3_aa: CASSLWGQSTDTQYF
cdr3_nt: TGTGCCAGCAGTTTATGGGGCCAAAGCACAGATACGCAGTATTTT
clone_size: -
v_call: TRBV28
j_call: TRBJ2-3
d_call: -

cdr3_aa: CASSLGTGVFQPQHF
cdr3_nt: TGTGCCAGCAGCTTAGGGACAGGGGTGTTTCAGCCCCAGCATTTT
clone_size: once
v_call: TRBV5-6
j_call: TRBJ1-5
d_call: TRBD1

cdr3_aa: CASSERQGRLYEQYF
cdr3_nt: TGTGCCAGCAGTGAAAGGCAGGGGAGATTGTACGAGCAGTACTTC
clone_size: -
v_call: TRBV6-1
j_call: TRBJ2-7
d_call: -

cdr3_aa: CASSSRGGAGEKLFF
cdr3_nt: TGTGCCAGCAGCTCGAGGGGGGGCGCGGGTGAAAAACTGTTTTTT
clone_size: -
v_call: TRBV7-6
j_call: TRBJ1-4
d_call: -

cdr3_aa: CASRATGQYEQYF
cdr3_nt: TGTGCCAGCAGGGCGACAGGCCAATACGAGCAGTACTTC
clone_size: -
v_call: TRBV12-3/TRBV12-4
j_call: TRBJ2-7
d_call: -

cdr3_aa: CASYRGRGNQPQHF
cdr3_nt: TGTGCCAGCTACAGGGGAAGGGGCAATCAGCCCCAGCATTTT
clone_size: -
v_call: TRBV28
j_call: TRBJ1-5
d_call: TRBD1

cdr3_aa: CASSFASSYEQYF
cdr3_nt: TGTGCCAGCAGTTTTGCCAGTTCCTACGAGCAGTACTTC
clone_size: -
v_call: TRBV12-3/TRBV12-4
j_call: TRBJ2-7
d_call: -

cdr3_aa: CASSLASGRGTNTGELFF
cdr3_nt: TGTGCCAGCAGCTTGGCCTCAGGAAGGGGCACGAACACCGGGGAGCTGTTTTTT
clone_size: once
v_call: TRBV5-6
j_call: TRBJ2-2
d_call: -

cdr3_aa: CASTSVFRMDTFLTGANVLTF
cdr3_nt: TGTGCCAGCACCTCCGTTTTTCGGATGGACACCTTCTTAACTGGGGCCAACGTCCTGACTTTC
clone_size: -
v_call: TRBV27
j_call: TRBJ2-6
d_call: -

cdr3_aa: CASRDPRAWSIYF
cdr3_nt: TGTGCCTCCAGGGATCCTCGGGCATGGTCCATATATTTT
clone_size: -
v_call: TRBV10-3
j_call: TRBJ1-3
d_call: -